This passage covers 19 T cell receptor beta chains from one sample sequenced in a study of shared clonotypes between healthy human individuals. CD8 cells classed as naive were CD45RO-negative and positively selected for CCR7, excluding terminally differentiated effector memory CD45RA+ cells. Generated by immunoSEQ multiplex PCR, the TCRdb table keeps only in-frame clones and is missing some. The table lists roughly 2,000,000 clones, 93% of them singletons. What was sequenced was naive CD8+ T cells from PBMCs. Every receptor here comes from a man between 18 and 29 years old in good health. Some clones in this sample may be carry-over from other donors' samples.

The rearrangement joins TRBV7-3 to TRBJ2-1; TRBD2 matches at 8 bases. CDR1 is SGHTA, CDR2 FQGTGA, per germline. The ends lost 2 bases at V and 4 bases at J; junction bases unmatched: 4. The CDR3 totals 15 residues. CDR3 sequence (DNA): TGTGCCAGCAGCTTATTCGCGGGAGGTTACAATGAGCAGTTCTTC. This encodes CASSLFAGGYNEQFF.

The V call is TRBV14, the J call TRBJ1-1; the D gene is possibly TRBD1 (6 bases). The ends were cut back, 3 bases at V and 8 bases at J, with 13 bases in the middle. There are 13 residues in the CDR3. The germline CDR1 and CDR2 sequences are SGHDN and FVKESK. The DNA for the CDR3 is TGTGCCAGCAGCCAGGAGGGGGGGGCCGAAGCTTTCTTT. Residues: CASSQEGGAEAFF.

Concerning this clone itself: The sample contains more than one DNA sequence encoding this CDR3. The CDR3 reads CASTRGNEQFF. The CDR3 nucleotides read TGTGCCAGCACCCGGGGGAATGAGCAGTTCTTC. V gene TRBV9 combines with J gene TRBJ2-1; TRBD2 is a possible D gene (6 bases). The V end lost 6 bases, the J end lost 7 bases, and 8 bases lay between the germline ends. The CDR3 contains 11 residues. Germline V gene sequence: CDR1 SGDLS, CDR2 YYNGEE.

This clone was picked up one time. This chain uses TRBV4-1 with TRBJ1-2; D gene unclear. The germline CDR1 and CDR2 sequences are MGHRA and YSYEKL. The V end was cut by 4 bases, the J end by 4 bases, with 13 bases between. The CDR3 is 14 residues long. The chain's CDR3 is CASSPIETGYGYTF. The CDR3 DNA is TGCGCCAGCAGCCCCATTGAGACGGGCTATGGCTACACCTTC.

The chain has TRBV4-3 and TRBJ2-7, with 8 bases matching TRBD2. V lost 0 bases and J lost 3; bases outside the gene matches: 7. Looked up from germline, CDR1 is LGHNA and CDR2 is YSLEER. The CDR3 sequence is 16 residues long. The CDR3: CASSQDLPSGYYEQYF. CDR3 in DNA: TGCGCCAGCAGCCAAGATCTGCCTAGCGGGTACTACGAGCAGTACTTC.

The genes are TRBV20-1 and TRBJ2-7, with D hard to call. The ends were cut back, 7 bases at V and 2 bases at J, with 9 bases in the middle. Germline V CDR1 and CDR2: DFQATT, SNEGSKA (reference sequence). This CDR3 is 11 amino acids long. The CDR3 sequence is CSVEETYEQYF. As DNA, the CDR3 is TGCAGTGTAGAAGAAACCTACGAGCAGTACTTC.

The chain recombines TRBV27 with TRBJ1-1, with D possibly matching TRBD1 (6 bases). Germline CDR1 MNHEY, CDR2 SMNVEV (reference sequence). This CDR3 spans 14 amino acids. Between the trimmed V and J ends, which lost 5 bases and 1 base, there was a span of 11 bases. CDR3 protein: CASSEDSTNTEAFF. The CDR3 DNA is TGTGCCAGCAGTGAGGACAGCACGAACACTGAAGCTTTCTTT.

CDR3 residues: CASSRQWKPGANVLTF. CDR3 bases: TGTGCCAGCAGCCGCCAGTGGAAACCCGGGGCCAACGTCCTGACTTTC. The genes are TRBV14 and TRBJ2-6; D gene uncertain. The CDR3 contains 16 residues. CDR1 and CDR2 from the germline V gene are SGHDN and FVKESK. Trimming cost V 4 bases and J 4 bases, with 14 bases left between them.

The chain is built from TRBV30 and TRBJ2-3, with 14 bases fitting TRBD2. V was clipped by 1 base and J by 3 bases; unmatched bases: 6. This CDR3 comprises 17 residues. Germline CDR1 reads GTSNPN; CDR2 reads SVGIG (reference sequence). CDR3 nucleotide sequence: TGTGCCTGGAGTGGACTAGCGGGAGGGCCTGCGACAGATACGCAGTATTTT. Translation gives CAWSGLAGGPATDTQYF.

This clone was seen once. The chain is built from TRBV7-9 and TRBJ2-3; 8 positions match TRBD1. V shed 7 bases and J 2 bases; nucleotides not matched to a gene: 14. The germline V gene has CDR1 SEHNR and CDR2 FQNEAQ (reference sequence). The CDR3 spans 17 residues. CDR3 amino acids: CASTRRDPGQDTDTQYF. In DNA, the CDR3 is TGTGCCAGCACCAGACGAGATCCGGGACAGGACACAGATACGCAGTATTTT.

The chain recombines TRBV10-2 with TRBJ2-1; TRBD2 matches 7 bases. V trimming: 9 bases; J trimming: 13 bases; junction bases outside the gene matches: 9. The germline V gene has CDR1 WSHSY and CDR2 SAAADI. The CDR3 totals 11 residues. The CDR3 nucleotides are TGCGCCAGTGGCCCTGGGGGGGTTCAGTTCTTC. Translating gives CASGPGGVQFF.

The chain is built from TRBV28 and TRBJ2-5, with D uncertain. The CDR3 contains 15 residues. V was clipped by 3 bases and J by 5 bases, with 16 bases between them. From germline, CDR1 is MDHEN and CDR2 SYDVKM. The CDR3 loop reads CASSFDPRAAETQYF. The CDR3 nucleotides are TGTGCCAGCAGTTTTGACCCCCGGGCGGCGGAGACCCAGTACTTC.

This clone appeared once. V and J are TRBV6-1 and TRBJ1-2; no reliable D call. V was pared by 6 bases and J by 6 bases, with 14 bases between. This CDR3 is built from 13 residues. Germline V gene sequence: CDR1 MNHNS, CDR2 SASEGT. CDR3 nucleotide sequence: TGTGCCAGCAGGGGATTAAGGGCAAATGGCTACACCTTC. Protein product: CASRGLRANGYTF.

The chain is built from TRBV7-2 and TRBJ2-7; D is perhaps TRBD1 (6 bases). CDR3 length equals 16 residues. In germline, CDR1 is SGHTA, CDR2 FQGNSA. Trimming cost V 4 bases and J 4 bases, with 20 bases left between them. The CDR3 sequence: CASSSPLLGQPYEQYF. CDR3 sequence (DNA): TGTGCCAGCAGCTCCCCCCTTTTAGGACAGCCTTACGAGCAGTACTTC. Based on the CDR3 plus reference TRBV7-2 and TRBJ2-7, the full variable domain is GAGVSQSPSNKVTEKGKDVELRCDPISGHTALYWYRQSLGQGLEFLIYFQGNSAPDKSGLPSDRFSAERTGGSVSTLTIQRTQQEDSAVYLCASSSPLLGQPYEQYFGPGTRLTVT.

The chain links TRBV27 to TRBJ2-7; D remains ambiguous. This CDR3 contains 14 residues. Germline values: CDR1 MNHEY, CDR2 SMNVEV (reference sequence). V was cut by 2 bases and J by 2 bases, with 10 bases left in between. CDR3 nucleotide sequence: TGTGCCAGCAGTTTACTCCGTTTCCCCTACGAGCAGTACTTC. Amino acids: CASSLLRFPYEQYF.

The chain employs TRBV28 and TRBJ2-7, with 8 bases that match TRBD1. The junction had 9 bases not matched to a gene; V was cut back by 3 bases and J by 5 bases. The CDR3 has 15 amino acids. CDR1 MDHEN and CDR2 SYDVKM come from the germline V gene. The CDR3 loop is CASSFLDREAHEQYF. The CDR3 region has the DNA TGTGCCAGCAGTTTCCTGGACAGGGAAGCCCACGAGCAGTACTTC.

The rearrangement links TRBV29-1 to TRBJ1-1, with D tentatively TRBD1 (5 bases). The germline V gene encodes CDR1 SQVTM and CDR2 ANQGSEA. The CDR3 loop spans 13 amino acids. This chain's CDR3 is CTAVGGGNTEAFF. CDR3 bases: TGCACCGCGGTGGGCGGGGGGAACACTGAAGCTTTCTTT.

This sequence joins TRBV27 and TRBJ2-7; D possibly corresponds to TRBD2 (5 bases). The CDR3 totals 14 residues. Germline lookup yields CDR1 MNHEY and CDR2 SMNVEV (reference sequence). Trimming stripped 2 bases from V and 2 bases from J, with 10 bases between. CDR3 nucleotides: TGTGCCAGCAGTTTAACCCGGACTCCCTACGAGCAGTACTTC. Its protein product is CASSLTRTPYEQYF.

As regards this clone: Other DNA variants within this sample encode the same CDR3. The chain carries TRBV7-9 and TRBJ2-1, with D possibly TRBD2 on 5 matching bases. Between the trimmed V and J ends, which lost 0 bases and 10 bases, there was a span of 7 bases. CDR1 and CDR2 (germline): SEHNR, FQNEAQ (reference sequence). This CDR3 is built from 12 residues. The CDR3 loop is CASSLAVAEQFF. DNA for the CDR3: TGTGCCAGCAGCTTAGCGGTAGCGGAGCAGTTCTTC.